This T cell receptor (beta chain) was captured in a study of response to subunit inactivated influenza vaccine. General observations from the study: After each seasonal influenza vaccination, few new T cells are recruited, the authors suggested.

In the case of this clonotype: What it binds is not known.

Germline values: CDR1 SGHDT, CDR2 YYEEEE. CDR3 size: 15 residues. The V gene end was trimmed by 1 base and the J gene end by 4 bases; junction bases not matched to a gene: 5. From the RT-PCR reads, TCRdb called clonotypes with MiXCR, one entry per CDR3 protein. Of 590,000 or so distinct CDR3 sequences in the sample, 14% were seen once. The chain employs TRBV5-6 and TRBJ1-5; 7 nucleotides line up with TRBD1. The sequence was collected from a middle-aged man who received an inactivated influenza vaccine. Sequencing was performed on PBMCs from blood, taken roughly 2 weeks before vaccination. The DNA of the CDR3 is TGTGCCAGCAGCTTGAGCGGGACAGTTAATCAGCCCCAGCATTTT. The encoded protein is CASSLSGTVNQPQHF.